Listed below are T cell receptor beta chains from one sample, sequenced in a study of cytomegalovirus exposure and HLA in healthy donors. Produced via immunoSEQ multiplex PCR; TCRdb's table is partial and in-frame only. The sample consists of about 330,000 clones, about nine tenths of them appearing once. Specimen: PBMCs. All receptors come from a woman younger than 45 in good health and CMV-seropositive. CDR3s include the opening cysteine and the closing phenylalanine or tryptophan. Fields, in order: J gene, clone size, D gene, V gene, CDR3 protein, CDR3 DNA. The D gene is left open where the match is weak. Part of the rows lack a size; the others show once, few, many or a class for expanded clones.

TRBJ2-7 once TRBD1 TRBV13 CASSYGQGLYEQYF TGTGCCAGCAGTTATGGACAGGGCCTTTACGAGCAGTACTTC
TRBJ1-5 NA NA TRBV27 CASSPGGARQPQHF TGTGCCAGCAGCCCGGGGGGGGCGCGTCAGCCCCAGCATTTT
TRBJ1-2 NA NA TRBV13 CASSRSTANYGYTF TGTGCCAGCAGCCGATCTACAGCTAACTATGGCTACACCTTC
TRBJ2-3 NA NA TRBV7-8 CASSLEGRMSTDTQYF TGTGCCAGCAGCTTGGAGGGACGGATGAGCACAGATACGCAGTATTTT
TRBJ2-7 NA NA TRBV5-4 CASSLSDEQYF TGTGCCAGCAGCTTGTCTGACGAGCAGTACTTC
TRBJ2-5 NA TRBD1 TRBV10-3 CAIGQQGAVETQYF TGTGCCATCGGCCAACAGGGGGCGGTTGAGACCCAGTACTTC
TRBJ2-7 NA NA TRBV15 CATTALPGSGVYEQYF TGTGCCACCACTGCGCTTCCGGGCTCCGGGGTCTACGAGCAGTACTTC
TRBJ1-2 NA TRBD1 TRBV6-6 CASSYSIQGVDGYTF TGTGCCAGCAGTTACTCGATACAGGGGGTGGATGGCTACACCTTC
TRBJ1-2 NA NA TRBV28 CASSEPFYGYTF TGTGCCAGCAGTGAGCCTTTCTATGGCTACACCTTC
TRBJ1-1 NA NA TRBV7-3 CASSLEVGYTEAFF TGTGCCAGCAGCTTAGAGGTGGGATACACTGAAGCTTTCTTT
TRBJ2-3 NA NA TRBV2 CASSVTSTDTQYF TGTGCCAGCAGTGTGACTAGCACAGATACGCAGTATTTT
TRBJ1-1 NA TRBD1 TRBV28 CASSSGGLNTEAFF TGTGCCAGCAGTTCAGGGGGTTTGAACACTGAAGCTTTCTTT
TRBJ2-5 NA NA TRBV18 CASSRTGGQETQYF TGTGCCAGCTCACGAACGGGTGGCCAAGAGACCCAGTACTTC
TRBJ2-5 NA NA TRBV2 CASVGQLYQETQYF TGTGCCAGCGTGGGACAATTGTACCAAGAGACCCAGTACTTC
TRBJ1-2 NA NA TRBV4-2 CASSHTGGIGGDYGYTF TGTGCCAGCAGCCACACCGGGGGGATTGGAGGAGACTATGGCTACACCTTC
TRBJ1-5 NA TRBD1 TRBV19 CATEGTGSHQPQHF TGTGCCACCGAAGGGACAGGGAGTCATCAGCCCCAGCATTTT
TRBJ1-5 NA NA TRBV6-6 CASISAGSRLNQPQHF TGTGCCAGCATCTCGGCCGGGTCTAGACTGAATCAGCCCCAGCATTTT
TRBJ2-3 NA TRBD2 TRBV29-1 CSVAAGGTSTDTQYF TGCAGCGTTGCAGCGGGGGGTACTAGCACAGATACGCAGTATTTT
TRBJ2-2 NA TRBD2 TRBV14 CASSQLAGGPYTGELFF TGTGCCAGCAGCCAACTAGCGGGGGGGCCTTACACCGGGGAGCTGTTTTTT
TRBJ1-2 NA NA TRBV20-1 CSARVGSGYTF TGCAGTGCTAGAGTGGGCTCTGGCTACACCTTC
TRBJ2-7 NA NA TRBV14 CASSQVRVHEQYF TGTGCCAGCAGCCAAGTCAGGGTCCACGAGCAGTACTTC
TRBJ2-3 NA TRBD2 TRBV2 CASSRLAVTDTQYF TGTGCCAGCAGTAGACTAGCCGTCACAGATACGCAGTATTTT
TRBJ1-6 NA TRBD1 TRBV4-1 CASSRDRTGWSPLHF TGCGCCAGCAGCCGAGATAGGACAGGGTGGTCACCCCTCCACTTT
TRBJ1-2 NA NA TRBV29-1 CSVPGGGYTF TGCAGCGTTCCTGGGGGGGGCTACACCTTC
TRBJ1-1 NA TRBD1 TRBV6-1 CASSETGGGNTEAFF TGTGCCAGCAGCGAGACAGGGGGGGGGAACACTGAAGCTTTCTTT
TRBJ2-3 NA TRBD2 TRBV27 CASSHAGPGLAGGPPDTQYF TGTGCCAGCAGTCATGCGGGTCCGGGACTAGCGGGAGGACCCCCAGATACGCAGTATTTT
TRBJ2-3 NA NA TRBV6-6 CASRQSLSTDTQYF TGTGCCAGCAGACAGTCTCTTAGCACAGATACGCAGTATTTT
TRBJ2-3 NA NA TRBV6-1 CASSEGRRASDTQYF TGTGCCAGCAGTGAAGGAAGGCGGGCGTCAGATACGCAGTATTTT
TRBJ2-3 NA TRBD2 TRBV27 CASRRPTGGKDTQYF TGTGCCAGCAGACGCCCAACGGGAGGGAAGGATACGCAGTATTTT
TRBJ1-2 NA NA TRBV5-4 CASRAGIQGGYTF TGTGCCAGCAGGGCAGGGATTCAGGGTGGCTACACCTTC
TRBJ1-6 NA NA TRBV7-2 CASSFEARYNSPLHF TGTGCCAGCAGCTTCGAAGCCCGATATAATTCACCCCTCCACTTT